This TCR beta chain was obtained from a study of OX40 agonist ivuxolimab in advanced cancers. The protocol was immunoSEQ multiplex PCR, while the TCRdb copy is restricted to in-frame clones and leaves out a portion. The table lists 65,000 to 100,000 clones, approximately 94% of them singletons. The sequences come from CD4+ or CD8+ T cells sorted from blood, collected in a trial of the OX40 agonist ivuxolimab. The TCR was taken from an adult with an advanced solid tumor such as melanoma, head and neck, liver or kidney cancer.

CDR3 sequence: CASSITGQYNEQFF. CDR3 DNA: TGTGCCAGCAGTATCACTGGACAGTACAATGAGCAGTTCTTC. V gene TRBV6-5 combines with J gene TRBJ2-1; D perhaps matches TRBD1 (6 bases). The V end was cut by 5 bases, the J end by 4 bases, with 12 bases between. Germline CDR1 MNHEY, CDR2 SVGAGI. The CDR3 totals 14 residues.